The source of this TCR beta chain is a study of cytomegalovirus exposure and HLA in healthy donors. Germline CDR1 reads MNHNS; CDR2 reads SASEGT. This CDR3 is built from 13 residues. The V gene lost 5 bases and the J gene lost 4 bases, with 9 bases spanning the gap. A remark on this clone: The antigen remains undetermined.

Findings and caveats of the study: Per published accounts, TCR beta sequences correctly predicted the HLA-A and HLA-B alleles of most subjects.

The PCR ran on 60 Vbeta and 13 Jbeta primers. Sequenced by immunoSEQ multiplex PCR; TCRdb stores in-frame clones only, minus some. The table has 90,000 to 150,000 clones, 77% seen once. The clonotype originates from a human donor in good health. The rearrangement links TRBV6-1 to TRBJ2-1, with D possibly being TRBD1 (6 bases). The source material was PBMCs. In DNA, the CDR3 is TGTGCCAGCAGTACGGACAGATACAATGAGCAGTTCTTC. This sequence encodes CASSTDRYNEQFF.